This T cell receptor beta chain comes out of a study of blood T cell repertoires in COVID-19. Study-level background: The cDNA or gDNA used as material had been derived from T cells, B-cell-depleted T cells, or PBMCs.

The germline V gene has CDR1 LGHDT and CDR2 YNNKEL (reference sequence). CDR3 size: 20 residues. Trimming at V came to 6 bases and at J to 5 bases, leaving 23 bases not matched to a gene. Living in 24 US areas, the participants were between about 18 and 100 years of age. Methods used by the authors: Nucleated cell counts were estimated from reference gene primer amplification. TCRdb keeps only in-frame clones here, not all; method: immunoSEQ multiplex PCR. That table furnishes V, J and clone size, whereas the DNA furnished D and trimming. Seen here are roughly 220,000 clones, 70% to 90% observed once, and the top ten hold around 4.5%.

The sequencing sample was made of PBMCs or T cells enriched from blood (not recorded which). The V and J genes are TRBV3-1 (or the pseudogene TRBV3-2) and TRBJ2-5; 11 bases match TRBD1. This clonotype was sampled from a man under 40 with acute COVID-19. CDR3 protein: CASSPRGDRGTVAGWETQYF. DNA for the CDR3: TGTGCCAGCAGTCCAAGGGGGGACAGGGGGACGGTGGCGGGTTGGGAGACCCAGTACTTC.